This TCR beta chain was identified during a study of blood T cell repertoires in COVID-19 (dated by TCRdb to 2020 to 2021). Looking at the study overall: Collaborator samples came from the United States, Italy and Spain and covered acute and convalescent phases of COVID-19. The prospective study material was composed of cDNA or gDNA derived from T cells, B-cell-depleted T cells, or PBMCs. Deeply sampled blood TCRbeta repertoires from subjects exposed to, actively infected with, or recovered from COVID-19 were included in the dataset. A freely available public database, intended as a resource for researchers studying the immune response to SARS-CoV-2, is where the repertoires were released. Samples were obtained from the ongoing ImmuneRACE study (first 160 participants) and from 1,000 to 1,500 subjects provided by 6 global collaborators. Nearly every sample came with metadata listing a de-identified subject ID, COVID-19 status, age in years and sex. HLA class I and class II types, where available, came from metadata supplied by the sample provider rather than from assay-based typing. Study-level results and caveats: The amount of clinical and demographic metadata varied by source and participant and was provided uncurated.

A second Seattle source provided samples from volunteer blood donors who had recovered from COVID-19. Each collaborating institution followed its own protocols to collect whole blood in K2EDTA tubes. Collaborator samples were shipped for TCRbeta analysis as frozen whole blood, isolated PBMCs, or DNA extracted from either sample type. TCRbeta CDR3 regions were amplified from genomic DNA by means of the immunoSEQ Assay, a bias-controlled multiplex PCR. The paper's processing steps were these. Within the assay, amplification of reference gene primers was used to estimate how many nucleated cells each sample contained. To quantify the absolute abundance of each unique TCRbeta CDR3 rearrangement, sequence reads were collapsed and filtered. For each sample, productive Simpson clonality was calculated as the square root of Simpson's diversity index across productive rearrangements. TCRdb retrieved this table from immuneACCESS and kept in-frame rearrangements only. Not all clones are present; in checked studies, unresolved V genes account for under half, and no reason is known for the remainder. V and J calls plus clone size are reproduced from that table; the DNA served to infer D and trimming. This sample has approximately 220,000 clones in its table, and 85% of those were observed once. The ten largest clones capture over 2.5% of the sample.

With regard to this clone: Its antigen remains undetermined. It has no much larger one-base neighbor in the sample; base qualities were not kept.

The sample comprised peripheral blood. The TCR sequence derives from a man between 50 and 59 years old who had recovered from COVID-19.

The CDR3 reads as follows: CASTPGGTPQETQYF. The DNA sequence is as follows: TGCGCCAGCACCCCAGGGGGGACCCCCCAAGAGACCCAGTACTTC. The V and J genes are TRBV5-1 and TRBJ2-5; TRBD1 might be the D gene, on 7 matching bases. V and J lose 6 bases and 1 base, and a span of 16 bases separates them. The CDR3 runs 15 residues from the cysteine to the phenylalanine. Of all the DNA, just the CDR3 is kept, 45 bases in frame from base 1. As encoded in the germline V gene, CDR1 is SGHRS while CDR2 is YFSETQ.